Presented here are 27 T cell receptor beta chains from one specimen sequenced in a study of CD8 T cells in Susac syndrome. The authors reverse transcribed roughly 0.5 to 1 ug RNA with random hexamers. A single record per CDR3 protein comes from TCRdb applying MiXCR to the immunoSEQ multiplex PCR reads. In the table there are around 180,000 distinct CDR3 sequences, under 95% of which are singletons. The sequenced sample consisted of CD4+ T cells from PBMCs. The receptors derive from a human donor with Susac syndrome.

J is TRBJ1-2 and V is TRBV30, with 8 bases matching TRBD1. The CDR3 loop spans 12 amino acids. V was pared by 1 base and J by 8 bases, with 3 bases of the junction left unmatched. Germline V gene data show CDR1 as GTSNPN and CDR2 as SVGIG (reference sequence). The CDR3 DNA reads TGTGCCTGGAGTGGGACAGGGTACGGCTACACCTTC. Protein product: CAWSGTGYGYTF.

CDR3 DNA: TGTGCCAGCAGCTTCTCCGGGGTGTCGAACAATGAGCAGTTCTTC. Translated: CASSFSGVSNNEQFF. This chain joins TRBV11-1 and TRBJ2-1; TRBD2 might be the D (5 bases). Trimming cost V 3 bases and J 5 bases, with 14 bases left between them. Germline V gives CDR1 SGHAT, CDR2 FQDESV (reference sequence). The CDR3 has 15 residues.

V gene TRBV3-1 combines with J gene TRBJ1-4, with TRBD1 as a possible D gene (5 bases). The CDR3 runs to 13 residues. With 4 bases removed from V and 12 bases from J, the gap between germline ends came to 15 bases. Germline lookup yields CDR1 LGHDT and CDR2 YNNKEL (reference sequence). As DNA, the CDR3 is TGTGCCAGCAGCCCCTCGGGATTGGGGGAACTGTTTTTT. This gives the protein CASSPSGLGELFF.

The V and J genes are TRBV3-1 and TRBJ2-1; no reliable D call. This CDR3 is built from 13 residues. The germline V and J ends were trimmed by 0 bases and 4 bases, with 4 bases remaining between them. CDR1 and CDR2 from the germline V gene are LGHDT and YNNKEL (reference sequence). The CDR3 spells CASSQEAYNEQFF. In nucleotides, the CDR3 is TGTGCCAGCAGCCAAGAAGCGTACAATGAGCAGTTCTTC.

The chain joins TRBV30 to TRBJ1-5; D gene uncertain. The V end lost 1 base, the J end lost 5 bases, and 6 bases lay between the germline ends. The CDR3 covers 12 residues. Germline CDR1 GTSNPN, CDR2 SVGIG (reference sequence). CDR3 sequence (DNA): TGTGCCTGGAGTGAGGAGGATCAGCCCCAGCATTTT. This sequence encodes CAWSEEDQPQHF.

The gene calls are TRBV20-1 and TRBJ1-5, with unresolved D. V was clipped by 4 bases and J by 0 bases, with 4 bases between them. Germline assignment: CDR1 DFQATT and CDR2 SNEGSKA (reference sequence). The CDR3 totals 12 residues. CDR3 residues: CSATDSNQPQHF. CDR3 sequence (DNA): TGCAGTGCTACGGATAGCAATCAGCCCCAGCATTTT.

This clonotype was detected once. The rearrangement links TRBV20-1 to TRBJ1-2, with D unresolved. This CDR3 contains 14 residues. From germline, CDR1 is DFQATT and CDR2 SNEGSKA (reference sequence). V lost 0 bases to trimming and J lost 0 bases, with 8 bases between them. CDR3 protein: CSARDLPANYGYTF. The CDR3 nucleotides read TGCAGTGCTAGAGATTTGCCGGCTAACTATGGCTACACCTTC.

V gene TRBV20-1 combines with J gene TRBJ1-5, with 8 bases matching TRBD1. The CDR3 is 14 residues long. V dropped 6 bases and J dropped 1; count of bases not matched to a gene: 5. Germline V gives CDR1 DFQATT, CDR2 SNEGSKA (reference sequence). The CDR3 loop reads CSATDRASNQPQHF. The CDR3 bases are TGCAGTGCCACGGACAGGGCGAGCAATCAGCCCCAGCATTTT.

The chain uses TRBV9 and TRBJ2-2; D remains unclear. Germline values: CDR1 SGDLS, CDR2 YYNGEE. This CDR3 comprises 14 residues. V was trimmed by 3 bases and J by 4 bases, leaving 10 bases between them. The CDR3: CASSERSSTGELFF. The CDR3 DNA follows: TGTGCCAGCAGCGAAAGGAGCAGCACCGGGGAGCTGTTTTTT.

The V and J genes are TRBV5-4 and TRBJ2-1, with 7 nucleotides matching TRBD2. CDR1 SGHNT and CDR2 YYREEE come from the germline V gene (reference sequence). CDR3 length equals 12 residues. V lost 2 bases, J lost 11 bases, and 4 bases stayed unmatched. In DNA form, the CDR3 reads TGTGCCAGCAGCTTTTATGGGACTAAGCAGTTCTTC. Translated, it gives CASSFYGTKQFF.

V usage is TRBV29-1 and J usage is TRBJ1-1, with a weak D call TRBD1 (6 bases). CDR1 and CDR2 from the germline V gene are SQVTM and ANQGSEA. V gave up 5 bases and J gave up 11 bases, with 12 bases separating them. The CDR3 runs 10 residues. CDR3 nucleotide sequence: TGCAGCGTTCCAGGGGTGGAGGCTTTCTTT. As protein: CSVPGVEAFF. The full variable domain, with the rest looked up from reference TRBV29-1 and TRBJ1-1, is SAVISQKPSRDICQRGTSLTIQCQVDSQVTMMFWYRQQPGQSLTLIATANQGSEATYESGFVIDKFPISRPNLTFSTLTVSNMSPEDSSIYLCSVPGVEAFFGQGTRLTVV.

The chain carries TRBV5-1 and TRBJ1-2; D is unclear. Germline CDR1 SGHRS, CDR2 YFSETQ. The CDR3 is 13 residues long. With 7 bases removed from V and 0 bases from J, the gap between germline ends came to 10 bases. The DNA for the CDR3 is TGCGCCAGCTTCGATACCCCTAACTATGGCTACACCTTC. Translation: CASFDTPNYGYTF.

The chain carries TRBV5-6 and TRBJ2-7; 9 nucleotides line up with TRBD1. Looked up from germline, CDR1 is SGHDT and CDR2 is YYEEEE. Trimming cost V 4 bases and J 7 bases; bases outside gene matches: 6. The CDR3 loop spans 13 amino acids. The CDR3 sequence: CASSPGTGREQYF. The CDR3 DNA reads TGTGCCAGCAGCCCCGGGACAGGGCGTGAGCAGTACTTC.

J is TRBJ2-1 and V is TRBV20-1, with D possibly TRBD2 on 7 matching bases. Germline V gene lookup returns CDR1 DFQATT and CDR2 SNEGSKA (reference sequence). The CDR3 runs 14 residues. Trimming removed 3 bases from V and 8 bases from J, with 17 bases in between. CDR3 bases: TGCAGTGCTAGTTTGGGGGGGCCCATGGATGAGCAGTTCTTC. Amino acid sequence: CSASLGGPMDEQFF.

J is TRBJ1-3 and V is TRBV3-1, with 11 bases aligning to TRBD1. The J segment lost 3 bases and the V segment lost 1 base, leaving 2 bases of the junction unmatched. This CDR3 is 16 amino acids long. Germline CDR1 is LGHDT and CDR2 is YNNKEL (reference sequence). The CDR3 here is CASSQGTGGGGNTIYF. DNA of the CDR3: TGTGCCAGCAGCCAAGGGACAGGGGGCGGTGGAAACACCATATATTTT. Full variable domain (missing parts from reference TRBV3-1 and TRBJ1-3): DTAVSQTPKYLVTQMGNDKSIKCEQNLGHDTMYWYKQDSKKFLKIMFSYNNKELIINETVPNRFSPKSPDKAHLNLHINSLELGDSAVYFCASSQGTGGGGNTIYFGEGSWLTVV.

The rearrangement links TRBV30 to TRBJ2-5, with D tentatively TRBD2 (6 bases). The V end lost 2 bases, the J end lost 5 bases, and 12 bases lay between the germline ends. This CDR3 contains 13 residues. CDR1 and CDR2 (germline): GTSNPN, SVGIG (reference sequence). The DNA of the CDR3 is TGTGCCTGGAGTACGGGGGTTCGGGAGACCCAGTACTTC. Its translation is CAWSTGVRETQYF.

This chain joins TRBV4-1 and TRBJ1-2; TRBD1 aligns across 9 bases. V shed 0 bases, J shed 4 bases, and the junction held 6 bases outside the gene matches. Germline CDR1 and CDR2: MGHRA and YSYEKL. This CDR3 comprises 16 residues. The CDR3 DNA reads TGCGCCAGCAGCCAAGATATGGACAGGGGTGGCTATGGCTACACCTTC. It is translated as CASSQDMDRGGYGYTF.

This chain joins TRBV29-1 and TRBJ2-5; 8 bases agree with TRBD1. J lost 5 bases, V lost 6 bases, and 14 bases had no gene match. The germline V gene encodes CDR1 SQVTM and CDR2 ANQGSEA. The CDR3 length is 15 residues. For the CDR3, the DNA is TGCAGCGTAGGAAGAAGACAGGGGCCTAGGGAGACCCAGTACTTC. Protein: CSVGRRQGPRETQYF. The whole variable domain, remainder taken from reference TRBV29-1 and TRBJ2-5, is SAVISQKPSRDICQRGTSLTIQCQVDSQVTMMFWYRQQPGQSLTLIATANQGSEATYESGFVIDKFPISRPNLTFSTLTVSNMSPEDSSIYLCSVGRRQGPRETQYFGPGTRLLVL.

The chain combines TRBV24-1 with TRBJ2-3, with no clear D. The CDR3 sequence is 15 residues long. Germline lookup yields CDR1 KGHDR and CDR2 SFDVKD. The V and J ends lost 7 bases and 2 bases respectively, with 15 bases between them. In DNA, the CDR3 is TGTGCCACCAGGGGCAACGGAGACTCCACAGATACGCAGTATTTT. It encodes CATRGNGDSTDTQYF.

The chain is built from TRBV2 and TRBJ1-5, with D possibly matching TRBD1 (5 bases). This CDR3 contains 14 residues. Trimming shortened V by 2 bases and J by 5 bases, and 10 bases separated the two germline ends. In germline, CDR1 is SNHLY, CDR2 FYNNEI. The CDR3 sequence: CASSELTGDQPQHF. The CDR3 region has the DNA TGTGCCAGCAGTGAACTAACAGGAGATCAGCCCCAGCATTTT.

This clonotype was detected once. The CDR3 here is CAIARSGANVLTF. Written as DNA, the CDR3 is TGTGCCATCGCCAGGTCTGGGGCCAACGTCCTGACTTTC. The V gene is TRBV6-2 or TRBV6-3, the J gene TRBJ2-6; D gene ambiguous. V lost 10 bases, J lost 1 base, and 8 bases lay in between. The V gene's germline CDR1 is MNHEY and CDR2 SVGEGT. This CDR3 comprises 13 residues.

The chain couples TRBV7-9 to TRBJ1-2; 7 bases fit TRBD1. Germline CDR1 is SEHNR and CDR2 is FQNEAQ (reference sequence). The CDR3 is 13 amino acids. Unmatched junction bases numbered 8, after V lost 6 bases and J lost 7 bases. CDR3 loop: CASSFPGGGGYTF. DNA for the CDR3: TGTGCCAGCAGTTTTCCAGGGGGGGGTGGCTACACCTTC.

V and J are TRBV25-1 and TRBJ1-6; D might be TRBD1 (5 bases). The CDR3 spans 17 residues. V was clipped by 3 bases and J by 9 bases, with 21 bases between them. Germline V lookup: CDR1 MGHDK, CDR2 SYGVNS. The CDR3 protein is CASSEGQVWGRASPLHF. DNA for the CDR3: TGTGCCAGCAGTGAGGGTCAAGTATGGGGCAGGGCTTCACCCCTCCACTTT.

This clonotype occurred once. The genes are TRBV7-2 and TRBJ2-3; no firm D call. With 3 bases removed from V and 4 bases from J, the gap between germline ends came to 8 bases. Germline CDR1 and CDR2: SGHTA and FQGNSA. The CDR3 has 13 amino acids. CDR3 sequence: CASSFGLSDTQYF. The DNA of the CDR3 is TGTGCCAGCAGCTTCGGTCTTTCAGATACGCAGTATTTT.

CDR3 loop: CASSALAGGQTRQETQYF. The CDR3, as DNA: TGTGCCAGCAGTGCACTAGCGGGGGGCCAGACAAGACAAGAGACCCAGTACTTC. This rearrangement joins TRBV2 to TRBJ2-5; 12 nucleotides agree with TRBD2. Per the germline V gene, CDR1 is SNHLY and CDR2 is FYNNEI. With V trimmed by 4 bases and J by 2 bases, 11 bases remained unmatched. The CDR3 is 18 residues long. The full variable domain, rest sourced from reference TRBV2 and TRBJ2-5, is EPEVTQTPSHQVTQMGQEVILRCVPISNHLYFYWYRQILGQKVEFLVSFYNNEISEKSEIFDDQFSVERPDGSNFTLKIRSTKLEDSAMYFCASSALAGGQTRQETQYFGPGTRLLVL.

The rearrangement links TRBV7-2 to TRBJ2-7, with D unresolved. The CDR3 spans 14 residues. Trimming cost V 4 bases and J 2 bases, with 12 bases left between them. Germline V lookup: CDR1 SGHTA, CDR2 FQGNSA. This CDR3 reads CASSSPSFTYEQYF. CDR3 in DNA: TGTGCCAGCAGCTCACCGTCCTTTACCTACGAGCAGTACTTC.

The chain employs TRBV9 and TRBJ2-1; a possible D gene is TRBD2 (6 bases). Germline V CDR1 and CDR2: SGDLS, YYNGEE. The CDR3 runs to 15 residues. The V gene lost 3 bases and the J gene lost 4 bases, with 14 bases spanning the gap. The CDR3 reads CASSARDFSYNEQFF. In DNA, the CDR3 is TGTGCCAGCAGCGCCCGGGACTTTTCATACAATGAGCAGTTCTTC. The full variable domain, rest sourced from reference TRBV9 and TRBJ2-1, is DSGVTQTPKHLITATGQRVTLRCSPRSGDLSVYWYQQSLDQGLQFLIQYYNGEERAKGNILERFSAQQFPDLHSELNLSSLELGDSALYFCASSARDFSYNEQFFGPGTRLTVL.